The clone carrying this T cell receptor (beta chain) was counted a few times. Antigen unknown. The sample originates from a study of beta chain features in type 1 diabetes. Study-wide findings and caveats: The study left unresolved whether HLA type influences TCRB rearrangement. Amplification by PCR could prefer shorter templates, with the same effect in patients and controls. Among patients with Type 1 diabetes, TCRB CDR3s were moderately but significantly shorter in every one of the four CD4+ subsets.

The entirety of the isolated RNA underwent reverse transcription, so expressed TCRB transcripts were sequenced. Sequencing used immunoSEQ multiplex PCR; TCRdb keeps in-frame clones, though not all of them. The table shows about 250,000 clones, with 12% to 15% occurring only once. CD45RO/CCR7/CD25/CD127/CD95/CD27 staining was used to isolate CD4+ naive, central memory, regulatory and stem cell-like memory cells by sorting. The CDR3 totals 14 residues. Trimming cost V 0 bases and J 4 bases, with 10 bases left between them. From germline, CDR1 is SGDLS and CDR2 YYNGEE. This receptor was obtained from a woman aged 35 to 49 in good health. Sequencing was performed on naive CD4+ T cells from blood. This rearrangement joins TRBV9 to TRBJ1-2; D gene uncertain. The DNA for the CDR3 is TGTGCCAGCAGCGTAGAGCTCGTTAGCTATGGCTACACCTTC. Protein sequence: CASSVELVSYGYTF.